This TCR beta chain was obtained from a study of memory CD4+ T cells and cytomegalovirus serostatus. Study-wide background: Donors were healthy Belgian adults, under ten CMV seropositive and under 30 seronegative.

The CDR3 contains 12 residues. V gave up 4 bases and J gave up 5 bases, with 9 bases separating them. The germline V gene has CDR1 SGHNT and CDR2 YENEEA. Single viable CD3+CD4+CD8-CD45RO+ cells were sorted as the memory CD4+ T cells. CD4+ T cells were isolated by positive magnetic selection. Remarks on this clone: What it binds is unknown.

General study results and limits: Repertoires predicted CMV serostatus with median bootstrapped AUC of 0.95. About two fifths of the roughly 150 known CMV-associated TCRbeta sequences appeared in CD4+ memory.

Sequenced by immunoSEQ multiplex PCR; TCRdb stores in-frame clones only, minus some. The sample holds roughly 28,000 clones, around 75% seen once. The sample taken for sequencing was memory CD4+ T cells from blood. The receptor was isolated from an adult in good health and CMV-seronegative. The chain is built from TRBV11-3 and TRBJ2-7, with a tentative D call TRBD2 (5 bases). CDR3 loop: CASSWGVDEQYF. The DNA of the CDR3 is TGTGCCAGCAGCTGGGGAGTGGACGAGCAGTACTTC.